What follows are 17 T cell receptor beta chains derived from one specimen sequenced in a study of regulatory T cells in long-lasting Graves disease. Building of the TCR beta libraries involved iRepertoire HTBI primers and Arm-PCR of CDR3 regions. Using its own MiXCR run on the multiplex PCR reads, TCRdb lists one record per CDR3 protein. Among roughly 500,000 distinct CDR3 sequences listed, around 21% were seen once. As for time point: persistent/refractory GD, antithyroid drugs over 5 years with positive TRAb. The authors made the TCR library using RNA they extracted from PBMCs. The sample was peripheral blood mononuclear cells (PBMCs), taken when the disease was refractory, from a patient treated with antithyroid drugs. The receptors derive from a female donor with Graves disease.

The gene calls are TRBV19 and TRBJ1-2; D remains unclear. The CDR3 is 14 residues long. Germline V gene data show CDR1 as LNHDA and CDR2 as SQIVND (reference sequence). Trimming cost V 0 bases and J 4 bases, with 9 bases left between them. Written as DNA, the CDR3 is TGTGCCAGTAGTATAGATCGCTCCGGCTATGGCTACACCTTC. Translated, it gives CASSIDRSGYGYTF.

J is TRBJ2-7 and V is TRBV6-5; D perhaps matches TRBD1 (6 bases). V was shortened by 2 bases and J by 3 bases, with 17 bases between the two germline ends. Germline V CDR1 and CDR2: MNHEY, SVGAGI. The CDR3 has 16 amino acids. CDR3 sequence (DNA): TGTGCCAGCAGTTACCAAACCGGGACAATCGACTACGAGCAGTACTTC. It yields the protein CASSYQTGTIDYEQYF.

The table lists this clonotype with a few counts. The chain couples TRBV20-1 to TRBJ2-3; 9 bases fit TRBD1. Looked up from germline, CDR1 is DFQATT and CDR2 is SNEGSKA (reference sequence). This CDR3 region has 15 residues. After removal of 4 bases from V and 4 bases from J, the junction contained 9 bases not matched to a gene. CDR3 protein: CSATQDRGPPDTQYF. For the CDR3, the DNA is TGCAGTGCTACACAGGACAGGGGTCCCCCAGATACGCAGTATTTT.

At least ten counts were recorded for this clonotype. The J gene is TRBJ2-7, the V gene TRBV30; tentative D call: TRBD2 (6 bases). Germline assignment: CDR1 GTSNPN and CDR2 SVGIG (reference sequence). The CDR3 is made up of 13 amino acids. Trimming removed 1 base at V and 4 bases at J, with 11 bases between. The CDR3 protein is CAWSEGTAYEQYF. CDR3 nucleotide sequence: TGTGCCTGGAGTGAAGGGACTGCGTACGAGCAGTACTTC. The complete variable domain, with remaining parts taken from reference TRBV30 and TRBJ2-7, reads SQTIHQWPATLVQPVGSPLSLECTVEGTSNPNLYWYRQAAGRGLQLLFYSVGIGQISSEVPQNLSASRPQDRQFILSSKKLLLSDSGFYLCAWSEGTAYEQYFGPGTRLTVT.

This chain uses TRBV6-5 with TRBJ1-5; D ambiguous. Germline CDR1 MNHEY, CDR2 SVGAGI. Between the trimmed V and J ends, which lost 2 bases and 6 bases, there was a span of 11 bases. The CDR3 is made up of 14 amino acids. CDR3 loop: CASSYLNGVQPQHF. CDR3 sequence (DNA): TGTGCCAGCAGTTACCTGAACGGGGTTCAGCCCCAGCATTTT.

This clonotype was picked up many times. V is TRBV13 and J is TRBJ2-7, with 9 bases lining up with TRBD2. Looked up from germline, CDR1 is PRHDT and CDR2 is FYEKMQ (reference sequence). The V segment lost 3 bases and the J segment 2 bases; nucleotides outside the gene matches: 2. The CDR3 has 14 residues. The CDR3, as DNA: TGTGCCAGCAGCTTCTCTAGCGGGACCTACGAGCAGTACTTC. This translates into CASSFSSGTYEQYF.

As DNA, the CDR3 is TGCAGTGCCCGCCTGCCTGGCACTAATGAAAAACTGTTTTTT. Translated: CSARLPGTNEKLFF. The genes are TRBV20-1 and TRBJ1-4; no clear D. Germline V gene data show CDR1 as DFQATT and CDR2 as SNEGSKA (reference sequence). V was shortened by 6 bases and J by 2 bases, with 13 bases between the two germline ends. CDR3 size: 14 residues.

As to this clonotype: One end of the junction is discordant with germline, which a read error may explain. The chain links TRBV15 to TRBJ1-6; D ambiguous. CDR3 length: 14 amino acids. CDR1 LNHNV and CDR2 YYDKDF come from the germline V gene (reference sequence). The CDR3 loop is CATSGDWNDSPLHF. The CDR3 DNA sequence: TGTGCCACCAGCGGAGATTGGAACGACTCACCCCTCCACTTT.

The CDR3 bases are TGTGCCACCGTCCTCGGGCGGTTGAACACTGAAGCTTTCTTT. It encodes CATVLGRLNTEAFF. V usage is TRBV6-1 and J usage is TRBJ1-1; D remains unclear. Germline V lookup: CDR1 MNHNS, CDR2 SASEGT. V was clipped by 10 bases and J by 0 bases, with 15 bases between them. The CDR3 loop spans 14 amino acids.

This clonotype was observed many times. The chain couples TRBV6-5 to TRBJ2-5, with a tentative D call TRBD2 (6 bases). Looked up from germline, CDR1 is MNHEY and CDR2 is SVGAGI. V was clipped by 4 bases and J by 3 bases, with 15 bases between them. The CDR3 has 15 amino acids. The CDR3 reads CASSSPLGGKETQYF. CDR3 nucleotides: TGTGCCAGCAGTTCCCCCTTGGGCGGGAAAGAGACCCAGTACTTC.

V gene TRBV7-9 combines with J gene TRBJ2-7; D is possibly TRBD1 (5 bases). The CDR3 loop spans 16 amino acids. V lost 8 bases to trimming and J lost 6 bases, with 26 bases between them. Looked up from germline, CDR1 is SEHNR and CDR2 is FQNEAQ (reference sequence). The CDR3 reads CASATSRGRETSEQYF. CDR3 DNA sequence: TGTGCCAGCGCAACCTCTAGGGGAAGGGAAACCAGCGAGCAGTACTTC. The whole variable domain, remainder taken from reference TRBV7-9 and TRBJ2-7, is DTGVSQNPRHKITKRGQNVTFRCDPISEHNRLYWYRQTLGQGPEFLTYFQNEAQLEKSRLLSDRFSAERPKGSFSTLEIQRTEQGDSAMYLCASATSRGRETSEQYFGPGTRLTVT.

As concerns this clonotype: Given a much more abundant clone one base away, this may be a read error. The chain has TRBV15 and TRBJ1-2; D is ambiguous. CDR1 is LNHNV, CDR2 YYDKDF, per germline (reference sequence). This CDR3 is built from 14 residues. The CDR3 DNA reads TGTGCCACCAACAGAGTAGGTCCGGGCGAAGGCTACACCTTC. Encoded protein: CATNRVGPGEGYTF. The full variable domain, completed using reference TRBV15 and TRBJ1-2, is DAMVIQNPRYQVTQFGKPVTLSCSQTLNHNVMYWYQQKSSQAPKLLFHYYDKDFNNEADTPDNFQSRRPNTSFCFLDIRSPGLGDTAMYLCATNRVGPGEGYTFGSGTRLTVV.

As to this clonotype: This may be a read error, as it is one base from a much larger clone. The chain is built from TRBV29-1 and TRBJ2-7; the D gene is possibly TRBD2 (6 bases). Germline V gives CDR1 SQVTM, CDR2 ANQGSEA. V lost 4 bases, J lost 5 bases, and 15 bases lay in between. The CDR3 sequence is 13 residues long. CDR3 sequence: CSVGFGRGHEQYF. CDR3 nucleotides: TGCAGCGTTGGCTTCGGGCGGGGCCACGAGCAGTACTTC.

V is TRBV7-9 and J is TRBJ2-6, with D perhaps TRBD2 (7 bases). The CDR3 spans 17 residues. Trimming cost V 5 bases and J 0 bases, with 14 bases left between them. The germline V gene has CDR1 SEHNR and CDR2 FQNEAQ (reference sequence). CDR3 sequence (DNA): TGTGCCAGCAGCGGGAGGGGGGCGTTCTCTGGGGCCAACGTCCTGACTTTC. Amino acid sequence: CASSGRGAFSGANVLTF. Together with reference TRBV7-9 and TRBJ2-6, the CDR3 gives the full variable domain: DTGVSQNPRHKITKRGQNVTFRCDPISEHNRLYWYRQTLGQGPEFLTYFQNEAQLEKSRLLSDRFSAERPKGSFSTLEIQRTEQGDSAMYLCASSGRGAFSGANVLTFGAGSRLTVL.

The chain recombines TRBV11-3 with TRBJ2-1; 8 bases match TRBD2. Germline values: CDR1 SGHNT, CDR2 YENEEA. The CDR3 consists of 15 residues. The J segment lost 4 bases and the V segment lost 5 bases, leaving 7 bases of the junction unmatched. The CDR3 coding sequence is TGTGCCAGCAGCCCGATTAGCGGGATTTACAATGAGCAGTTCTTC. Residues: CASSPISGIYNEQFF.

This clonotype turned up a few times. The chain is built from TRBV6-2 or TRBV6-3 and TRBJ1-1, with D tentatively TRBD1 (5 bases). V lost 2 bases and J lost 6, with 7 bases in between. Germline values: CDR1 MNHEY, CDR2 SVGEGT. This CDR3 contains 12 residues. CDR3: CASSYRGSEAFF. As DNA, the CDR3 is TGTGCCAGCAGTTACCGGGGCTCTGAAGCTTTCTTT.

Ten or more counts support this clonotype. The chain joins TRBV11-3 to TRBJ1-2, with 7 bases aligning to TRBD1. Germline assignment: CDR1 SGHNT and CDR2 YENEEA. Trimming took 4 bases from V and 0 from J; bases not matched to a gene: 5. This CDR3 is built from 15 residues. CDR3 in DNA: TGTGCCAGCAGCTCGACAGGGAGTGCTAACTATGGCTACACCTTC. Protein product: CASSSTGSANYGYTF.